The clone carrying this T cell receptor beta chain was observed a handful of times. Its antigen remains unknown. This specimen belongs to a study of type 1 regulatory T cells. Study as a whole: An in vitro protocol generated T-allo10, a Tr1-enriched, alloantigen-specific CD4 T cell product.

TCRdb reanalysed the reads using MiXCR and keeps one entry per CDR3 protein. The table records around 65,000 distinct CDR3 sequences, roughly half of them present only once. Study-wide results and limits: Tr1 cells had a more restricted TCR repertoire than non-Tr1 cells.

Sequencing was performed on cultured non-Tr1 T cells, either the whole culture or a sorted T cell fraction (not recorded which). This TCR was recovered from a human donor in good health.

CDR3 sequence (DNA): TGTGCCAGCAGCCCCGGCTGGCGGGGGGGTTCCTACAATGAGCAGTTCTTC. Its translation: CASSPGWRGGSYNEQFF. The chain is built from TRBV3-1 and TRBJ2-1; 9 bases match TRBD2. The ends lost 4 bases at V and 1 base at J; junction bases unmatched: 8. The CDR3 totals 17 residues. Germline V gene data show CDR1 as LGHDT and CDR2 as YNNKEL (reference sequence).